This TCR beta chain was captured by sequencing in a study of Graves' ophthalmopathy and Graves' hyperthyroidism. Study background: Upon initial diagnosis and before any treatment, peripheral blood was collected.

Trimming removed 0 bases at V and 3 bases at J, with 9 bases between. The CDR3 length is 14 residues. Germline V gives CDR1 PRHDT, CDR2 FYEKMQ (reference sequence). Beta-chain TCR CDR3 regions were amplified from RNA transcripts. HTBI primers were employed in first-round RT-PCR, then a second-round multiplex PCR followed. TCRdb analysed the multiplex PCR reads with MiXCR anew, one entry per CDR3 protein. The table records roughly 50,000 distinct CDR3 sequences, less than 65% of them present only once. Study-wide points: The model achieved approximately 71% sensitivity and 72% to 85% specificity for ophthalmopathy progression. Clonotypes were expanded in thyroid at above 0.001 frequency, and most also appeared in blood.

Uncontrolled infections, pregnancy, lactation or other autoimmune diseases led to patient exclusion. About this clonotype: Its antigen is still unknown. Possible read error: a much larger clone is one base away.

The specimen sequenced was peripheral blood. The genes are TRBV13 and TRBJ2-7; D gene ambiguous. The TCR sequence derives from an adult woman with Graves' ophthalmopathy. In nucleotides, the CDR3 is TGTGCCAGCAGCTTAGGTTCGGTACTCTACGAGCAGTACTTC. Translating gives CASSLGSVLYEQYF.